This T cell receptor (beta chain) was recovered during a study of cytomegalovirus exposure and HLA in healthy donors. Study-level information: About 85 million unique TCRs from HLA-typed donors were held in an early release of data.

Germline CDR1 is WNHNN and CDR2 is SYGVQD (reference sequence). The CDR3 totals 14 residues. With V trimmed by 3 bases and J by 2 bases, 3 bases remained unmatched. This PCR relied on a set of 60 Vbeta primers and 13 Jbeta primers. The data were produced by immunoSEQ multiplex PCR, yet TCRdb's version contains in-frame clones alone and is incomplete. The repertoire holds approximately 130,000 clones, with 75% to 90% as singletons. The sequence came from a woman aged 25 to 39 in good health and CMV-seropositive. Sequences were obtained from PBMCs. The chain joins TRBV10-1 to TRBJ2-5, with 7 nucleotides matching TRBD1. CDR3 loop: CASSDGTAQETQYF. CDR3 in DNA: TGCGCCAGCAGTGACGGGACAGCACAAGAGACCCAGTACTTC.